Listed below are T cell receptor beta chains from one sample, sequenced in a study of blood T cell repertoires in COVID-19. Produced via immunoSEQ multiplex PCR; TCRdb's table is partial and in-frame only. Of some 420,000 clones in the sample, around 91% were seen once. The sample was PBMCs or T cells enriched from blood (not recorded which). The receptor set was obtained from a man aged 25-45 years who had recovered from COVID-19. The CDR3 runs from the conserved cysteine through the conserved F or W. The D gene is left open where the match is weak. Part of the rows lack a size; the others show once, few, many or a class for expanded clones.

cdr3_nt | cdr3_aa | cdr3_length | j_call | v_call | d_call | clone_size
TGTGCCAGCAGTGAAGAGGGACAGATCACTGAAGCTTTCTTT | CASSEEGQITEAFF | 14 | TRBJ1-1 | TRBV2 | TRBD1 | NA
TGCGCCAGCAGCTCTCGACAGGGGCGGCATGAAAAACTGTTTTTT | CASSSRQGRHEKLFF | 15 | TRBJ1-4 | TRBV5-1 | TRBD1 | NA
TGTGCCAGCAGCTCAAGGGTACAGGCGGAGACCCAGTACTTC | CASSSRVQAETQYF | 14 | TRBJ2-5 | TRBV7-9 | NA | NA
TGTGCCAGCAGCCAAGTCTCACTCGGGACCGGGGAGCTGTTTTTT | CASSQVSLGTGELFF | 15 | TRBJ2-2 | TRBV3-1/TRBV3-2 | NA | NA
TGTGCCTATTCCGGGACAGGGGTTTTTTGGGGCTACACCTTC | CAYSGTGVFWGYTF | 14 | TRBJ1-2 | TRBV30 | TRBD1 | NA
TGTGCCAGCCGACCCGGGACAGGGTTCAATGAGCAGTTCTTC | CASRPGTGFNEQFF | 14 | TRBJ2-1 | TRBV9 | TRBD1 | NA
TGTGCAACTAGCGGGAGGTATAGCACAGATACGCAGTATTTT | CATSGRYSTDTQYF | 14 | TRBJ2-3 | TRBV7-9 | TRBD2 | NA
TGTGCCAGCAGTGGCGGGGGCTGGGAGACCCAGTACTTC | CASSGGGWETQYF | 13 | TRBJ2-5 | TRBV2 | NA | NA
TGTGCCAGCAGTCCTACCCGGACTAGCGGGATCAACGAGCAGTACTTC | CASSPTRTSGINEQYF | 16 | TRBJ2-7 | TRBV28 | TRBD2 | NA
TGTGCCAGCAGTTTGAGGGCAAACTACGAGCAGTACTTC | CASSLRANYEQYF | 13 | TRBJ2-7 | TRBV27 | NA | few
TGTGCCAGCAGCGGGACAGGGGCGAATCAGCCCCAGCATTTT | CASSGTGANQPQHF | 14 | TRBJ1-5 | TRBV25-1 | TRBD1 | NA
TGCGCCAGCAGCCTTGGCGCCGGACTAGTTTACAATGAGCAGTTCTTC | CASSLGAGLVYNEQFF | 16 | TRBJ2-1 | TRBV4-1 | TRBD2 | NA
TGTGCCAGCAGCTTACCCGTTACGGATGAGCAGTTCTTC | CASSLPVTDEQFF | 13 | TRBJ2-1 | TRBV7-2 | NA | NA
TGTGCCACGTCTTTGCAGGGAGGAACAGATACGCAGTATTTT | CATSLQGGTDTQYF | 14 | TRBJ2-3 | TRBV3-1/TRBV3-2 | NA | NA
TGCGCCAGCAGCTTGTGGGGCGAAGGTCAGCCCCAGCATTTT | CASSLWGEGQPQHF | 14 | TRBJ1-5 | TRBV5-1 | NA | NA
TGTGCCAGCAGCACGGGGACAGGGGCTCGGGAGACCCAGTACTTC | CASSTGTGARETQYF | 15 | TRBJ2-5 | TRBV5-6 | TRBD1 | NA
TGTGCCAGCAGCCTAATATCCGGGACAGAGCTATATGGCTACACCTTC | CASSLISGTELYGYTF | 16 | TRBJ1-2 | TRBV5-5 | TRBD1 | once
TGTGCCAGTAGTATAGGTACAGGGGAGTATGGCTACACCTTC | CASSIGTGEYGYTF | 14 | TRBJ1-2 | TRBV19 | TRBD1 | NA
TGTGCCATCAGTGTCCAGGGTCGGCCTGGCTACACCTTC | CAISVQGRPGYTF | 13 | TRBJ1-2 | TRBV10-3 | NA | NA
TGTGCCAGCAGGCGGACTAGCGGGAGCACAGATACGCAGTATTTT | CASRRTSGSTDTQYF | 15 | TRBJ2-3 | TRBV7-2 | TRBD2 | NA
TGCAGCGTGCGAGGTTGGAGTAATGAAAAACTGTTTTTT | CSVRGWSNEKLFF | 13 | TRBJ1-4 | TRBV29-1 | NA | NA
TGTGCCAGTAGACGGGGTGCGGGTACGCAGTATTTT | CASRRGAGTQYF | 12 | TRBJ2-3 | TRBV19 | NA | NA
TGCAGTGCTATTGAGGGAGGGCTATCCTACGAGCAGTACTTC | CSAIEGGLSYEQYF | 14 | TRBJ2-7 | TRBV20-1 | TRBD2 | NA
TGTGCCAGCAGTCCCAATTCTAATGTCGCCGGGGTTCGGGACGAGCAGTACTTC | CASSPNSNVAGVRDEQYF | 18 | TRBJ2-7 | TRBV27 | NA | NA
TGTGCCAGCAGTTCGGGCGGGACAGGGGATTCACCCCTCCACTTT | CASSSGGTGDSPLHF | 15 | TRBJ1-6 | TRBV28 | TRBD1 | NA